This passage covers 17 T cell receptor beta chains from one sample sequenced in a study of T-cell memory formation after mild COVID-19. TCRdb reanalysed the 5' RACE reads using MiXCR and keeps one entry per CDR3 protein. The profile covers about 350,000 distinct CDR3 sequences, with approximately 15% appearing a single time and about 20% taken by the ten largest. The specimen sequenced was PBMCs or a T cell subset sorted from them (not recorded which). All receptors come from a man aged 18 to 30 who had mild COVID-19 (a few samples of this study predate the infection). Cell type and time point are not known.

V usage is TRBV12-3 or TRBV12-4 and J usage is TRBJ1-1; a possible D gene is TRBD1 (6 bases). This CDR3 spans 13 amino acids. The V end lost 6 bases, the J end lost 7 bases, and 15 bases lay between the germline ends. The CDR3 nucleotides read TGTGCCAGCAGCATTCGGACAGTAAGTGAAGCTTTCTTT. Its protein product is CASSIRTVSEAFF.

This clonotype was observed many times. The CDR3, as DNA: TGCGCCAGCAGCCCGGGGACAGGGGGTCCACTGGAGCAGTACTTC. Amino acid sequence: CASSPGTGGPLEQYF. The chain couples TRBV5-1 to TRBJ2-7; 11 bases match TRBD1. The CDR3 has 15 residues. Germline V CDR1 and CDR2: SGHRS, YFSETQ. V lost 4 bases to trimming and J lost 7 bases; unmatched junction nucleotides: 10.

In its sample, this clonotype was seen a few times. This sequence joins TRBV11-2 and TRBJ2-3, with 7 bases lining up with TRBD2. The trim removed 5 bases at V and 2 bases at J, leaving 10 bases unmatched. Germline V gives CDR1 SGHAT, CDR2 FQNNGV. The CDR3 extends over 16 amino acids. The CDR3: CASSPWGGKYTDTQYF. CDR3 in DNA: TGTGCCAGCAGCCCCTGGGGGGGGAAATACACAGATACGCAGTATTTT.

This sequence joins TRBV6-5 and TRBJ1-1; D may be TRBD1 (5 bases). The V end was cut by 0 bases, the J end by 4 bases, with 15 bases between. Germline-derived CDR1 and CDR2 are MNHEY and SVGAGI. This CDR3 is built from 16 residues. The DNA for the CDR3 is TGTGCCAGCAGTTACTCGATGGGCAGGGATAGCACTGAAGCTTTCTTT. It encodes CASSYSMGRDSTEAFF.

This clonotype was detected a few times. This rearrangement joins TRBV6-5 to TRBJ2-6; TRBD2 might be the D (5 bases). With 10 bases removed from V and 0 bases from J, the gap between germline ends came to 13 bases. Per germline, CDR1 MNHEY and CDR2 SVGAGI. The CDR3 loop spans 15 amino acids. The DNA for the CDR3 is TGTGCCACCAGACTGGACTTCTCTGGGGCCAACGTCCTGACTTTC. Translating gives CATRLDFSGANVLTF.

This chain links TRBV10-3 with TRBJ1-3; no clear D gene. Trimming cost V 3 bases and J 2 bases, with 14 bases left between them. This CDR3 has 16 amino acids. The germline V gene has CDR1 ENHRY and CDR2 SYGVKD. CDR3 residues: CAISEFEGSTGNTIYF. CDR3 coding DNA: TGTGCCATCAGTGAATTTGAGGGATCGACTGGAAACACCATATATTTT.

This clonotype was observed a handful of times. The V and J genes are TRBV29-1 and TRBJ2-3; D call uncertain. The germline gives CDR1 SQVTM, CDR2 ANQGSEA. The CDR3 runs to 10 residues. Here the CDR3 reads CSIDTDTQYF. The CDR3 DNA reads as TGCAGTATCGACACAGATACGCAGTATTTT.

This clonotype was recorded a few times. This chain links TRBV28 with TRBJ2-5, with D maybe TRBD2 (7 bases). The V gene's germline CDR1 is MDHEN and CDR2 SYDVKM. The CDR3 totals 16 residues. V lost 6 bases and J 2 bases, leaving 19 bases between the germline ends. CDR3 sequence: CASRLSGGRGQETQYF. As DNA, the CDR3 is TGTGCCAGCAGACTTAGTGGAGGGAGGGGGCAAGAGACCCAGTACTTC.

This clonotype has just a few counts. V is TRBV2 and J is TRBJ2-3; tentatively, D is TRBD1 (6 bases). CDR1 SNHLY and CDR2 FYNNEI come from the germline V gene. The germline V and J ends were trimmed by 7 bases and 6 bases, with 14 bases remaining between them. This CDR3 has 13 amino acids. The CDR3 loop reads CASNRDTGDTQYF. DNA of the CDR3: TGTGCCAGCAACAGGGACACCGGGGATACGCAGTATTTT.

Only a few counts were recorded for this clonotype. CDR3 bases: TGTGCCAGCAGTTTCTCCCTCACAGCAAACCCCGAGCAGTACGTC. This gives the protein CASSFSLTANPEQYV. This sequence joins TRBV28 and TRBJ2-7; D remains ambiguous. This CDR3 is built from 15 residues. From germline, CDR1 is MDHEN and CDR2 SYDVKM. The germline V and J ends were trimmed by 3 bases and 6 bases, with 18 bases remaining between them.

There are a few counts of this clonotype. The V and J genes are TRBV18 and TRBJ2-7; D unclear. From germline, CDR1 is KGHSH and CDR2 LQKENI. The CDR3 consists of 12 residues. V lost 6 bases, J lost 1 base, and 7 bases lay in between. CDR3 sequence: CASSDESYEQYF. The CDR3 DNA sequence: TGTGCCAGCTCTGACGAATCCTACGAGCAGTACTTC.

This clonotype has a handful of counts. The rearrangement links TRBV19 to TRBJ2-1; D remains ambiguous. V dropped 0 bases and J dropped 0 bases, with 12 bases sitting between them. Germline assignment: CDR1 LNHDA and CDR2 SQIVND (reference sequence). The CDR3 extends over 17 amino acids. The CDR3 protein is CASSIEVIRSSYNEQFF. CDR3 coding DNA: TGTGCCAGTAGTATAGAGGTTATCAGGAGCTCCTACAATGAGCAGTTCTTC.

This clonotype was observed at least ten times. The chain combines TRBV14 with TRBJ1-2; D uncertain. Germline values: CDR1 SGHDN, CDR2 FVKESK. The length of the CDR3 is 15 residues. The V gene lost 0 bases and the J gene lost 2 bases, with 10 bases spanning the gap. The CDR3 nucleotides are TGTGCCAGCAGCCAAGATCAGGAGTGGAACTATGGCTACACCTTC. Translated: CASSQDQEWNYGYTF.

The chain has TRBV7-9 and TRBJ2-7; 7 bases match TRBD2. The CDR3 totals 14 residues. Germline CDR1 reads SEHNR; CDR2 reads FQNEAQ (reference sequence). V trimming: 5 bases; J trimming: 5 bases; junction bases outside the gene matches: 9. CDR3 bases: TGTGCCAGCAGCACCGGGGGGAGGGGTAACGAGCAGTACTTC. Amino acids: CASSTGGRGNEQYF. The full variable domain, with the rest looked up from reference TRBV7-9 and TRBJ2-7, is DTGVSQNPRHKITKRGQNVTFRCDPISEHNRLYWYRQTLGQGPEFLTYFQNEAQLEKSRLLSDRFSAERPKGSFSTLEIQRTEQGDSAMYLCASSTGGRGNEQYFGPGTRLTVT.

The rearrangement joins TRBV5-1 to TRBJ1-2; no reliable D call. The CDR3 runs 12 residues. Germline V gene lookup returns CDR1 SGHRS and CDR2 YFSETQ. V dropped 1 base and J dropped 9 bases, with 10 bases sitting between them. The CDR3 protein is CASSLQSRSYTF. The CDR3 coding sequence is TGCGCCAGCAGCTTGCAGTCGCGCAGCTACACCTTC.

The rearrangement links TRBV5-1 to TRBJ2-5; D gene unclear. The germline V gene encodes CDR1 SGHRS and CDR2 YFSETQ. V lost 1 base and J 2 bases, leaving 9 bases between the germline ends. CDR3 length equals 14 residues. DNA for the CDR3: TGCGCCAGCAGCTTGCTCTCTCCACAAGAGACCCAGTACTTC. Translation: CASSLLSPQETQYF.

There are a few counts of this clonotype. The chain joins TRBV6-5 to TRBJ2-7; possibly TRBD2 for D (5 bases). Germline V CDR1 and CDR2: MNHEY, SVGAGI. This CDR3 comprises 15 residues. With 2 bases removed from V and 4 bases from J, the gap between germline ends came to 15 bases. CDR3 in DNA: TGTGCCAGCAGTTACCGGACTGGCTATTCTTACGAGCAGTACGTC. Translated, it gives CASSYRTGYSYEQYV.